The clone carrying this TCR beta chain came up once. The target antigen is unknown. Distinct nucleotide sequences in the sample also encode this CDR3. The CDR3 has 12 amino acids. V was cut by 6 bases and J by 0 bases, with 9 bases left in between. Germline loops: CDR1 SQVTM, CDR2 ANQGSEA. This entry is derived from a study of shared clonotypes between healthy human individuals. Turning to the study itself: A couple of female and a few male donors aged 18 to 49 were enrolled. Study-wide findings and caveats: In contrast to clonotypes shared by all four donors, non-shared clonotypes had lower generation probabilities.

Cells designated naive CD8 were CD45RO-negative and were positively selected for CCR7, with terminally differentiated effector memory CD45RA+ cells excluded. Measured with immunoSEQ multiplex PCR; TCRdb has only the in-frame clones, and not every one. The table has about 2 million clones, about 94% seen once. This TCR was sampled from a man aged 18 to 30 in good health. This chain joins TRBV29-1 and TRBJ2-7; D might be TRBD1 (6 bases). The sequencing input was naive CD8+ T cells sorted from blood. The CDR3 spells CSVRGSSYEQYF. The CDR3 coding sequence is TGCAGCGTCAGGGGAAGCTCCTACGAGCAGTACTTC.